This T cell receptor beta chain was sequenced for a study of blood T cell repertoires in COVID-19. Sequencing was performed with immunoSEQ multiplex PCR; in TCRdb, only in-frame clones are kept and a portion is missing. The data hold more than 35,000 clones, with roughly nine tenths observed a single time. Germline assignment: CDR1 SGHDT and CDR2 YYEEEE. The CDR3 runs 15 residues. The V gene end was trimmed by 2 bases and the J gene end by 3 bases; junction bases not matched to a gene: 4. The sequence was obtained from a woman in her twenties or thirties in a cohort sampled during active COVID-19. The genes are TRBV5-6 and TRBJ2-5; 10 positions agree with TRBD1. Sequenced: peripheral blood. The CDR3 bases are TGTGCCAGCAGCTTCGGGACAGGGGTCGAAGAGACCCAGTACTTC. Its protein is CASSFGTGVEETQYF.